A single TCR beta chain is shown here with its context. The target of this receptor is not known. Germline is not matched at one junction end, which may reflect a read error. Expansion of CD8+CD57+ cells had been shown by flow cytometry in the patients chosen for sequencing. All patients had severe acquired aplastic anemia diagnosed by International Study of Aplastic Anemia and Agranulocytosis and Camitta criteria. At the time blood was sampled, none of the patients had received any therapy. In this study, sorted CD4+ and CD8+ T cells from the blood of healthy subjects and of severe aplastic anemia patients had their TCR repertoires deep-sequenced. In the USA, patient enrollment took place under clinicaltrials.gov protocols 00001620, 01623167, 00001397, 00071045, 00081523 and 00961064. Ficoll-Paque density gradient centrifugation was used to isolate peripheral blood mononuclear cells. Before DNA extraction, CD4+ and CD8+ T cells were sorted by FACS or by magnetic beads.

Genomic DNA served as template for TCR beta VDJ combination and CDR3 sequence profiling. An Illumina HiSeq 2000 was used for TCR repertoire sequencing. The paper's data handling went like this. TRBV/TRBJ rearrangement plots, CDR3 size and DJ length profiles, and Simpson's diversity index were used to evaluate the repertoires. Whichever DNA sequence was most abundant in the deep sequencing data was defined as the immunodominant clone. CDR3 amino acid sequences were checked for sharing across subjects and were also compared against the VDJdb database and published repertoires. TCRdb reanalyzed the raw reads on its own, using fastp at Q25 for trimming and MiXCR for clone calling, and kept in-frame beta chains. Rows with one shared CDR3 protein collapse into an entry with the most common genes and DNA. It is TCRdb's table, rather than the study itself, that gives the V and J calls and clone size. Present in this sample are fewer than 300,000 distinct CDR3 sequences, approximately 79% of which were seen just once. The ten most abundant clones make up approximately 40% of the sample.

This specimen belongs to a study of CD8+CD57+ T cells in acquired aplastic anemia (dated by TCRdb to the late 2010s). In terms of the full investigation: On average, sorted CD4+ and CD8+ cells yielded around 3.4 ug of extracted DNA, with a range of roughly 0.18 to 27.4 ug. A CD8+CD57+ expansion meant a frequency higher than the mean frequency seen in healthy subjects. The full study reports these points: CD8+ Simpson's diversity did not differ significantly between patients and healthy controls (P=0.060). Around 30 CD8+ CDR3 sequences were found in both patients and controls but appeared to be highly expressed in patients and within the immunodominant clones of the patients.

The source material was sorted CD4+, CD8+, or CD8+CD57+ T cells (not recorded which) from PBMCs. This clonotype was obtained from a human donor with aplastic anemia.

DNA sequence: TGTGCCAGCAGCCTCTGGACTAGCGGGAGTAATGAGCATTTT. This is translated as CASSLWTSGSNEHF. In this chain, TRBV9 is recombined with TRBJ2-3, and 13 junctional nucleotides match TRBD2. The CDR3 holds 14 amino acids from the cysteine to the phenylalanine. Just the 42-base CDR3 DNA is kept, in frame starting at base 1. CDR1 and CDR2 are drawn from the germline V gene: SGDLS, YYNGEE.